The 28 T cell receptor beta chains given below trace back to one sample, sequenced in a study of blood T cell repertoires in COVID-19. The protocol was immunoSEQ multiplex PCR, while the TCRdb copy is restricted to in-frame clones and leaves out a portion. The sample lists 150,000 to 200,000 clones; about 87% were seen once. Sequencing was done on a sample of peripheral blood. These receptors were collected from a man in his 60s with acute or convalescent COVID-19.

The chain employs TRBV5-8 and TRBJ1-6, with TRBD1 identical over 11 bases. Trimming removed 4 bases from V and 7 bases from J; junction bases left unmatched: 4. Germline CDR1 SGHTS, CDR2 YDEGEE. The CDR3 contains 15 residues. The CDR3 reads CASSPRDRGNSPLHF. The CDR3 DNA reads TGTGCCAGCAGCCCGAGGGACAGGGGGAATTCACCCCTCCACTTT. The full variable domain, in which reference TRBV5-8 and TRBJ1-6 provide the parts outside the CDR3, is EAGVTQSPTHLIKTRGQQATLRCSPISGHTSVYWYQQALGLGLQFLLWYDEGEERNRGNFPPRFSGRQFPNYSSELNVNALELEDSALYLCASSPRDRGNSPLHFGNGTRLTVT.

The chain employs TRBV12-3 or TRBV12-4 and TRBJ1-1; 7 nucleotides align to TRBD1. The CDR3 length is 13 residues. Trimming cost V 5 bases and J 7 bases; bases outside gene matches: 7. The DNA for the CDR3 is TGTGCCAGCAGTCAACAGGGGATCGATGAAGCTTTCTTT. Protein product: CASSQQGIDEAFF.

The genes are TRBV7-2 and TRBJ1-3; D gene ambiguous. With 0 bases removed from V and 1 base from J, the gap between germline ends came to 16 bases. Germline loops: CDR1 SGHTA, CDR2 FQGNSA. The CDR3 has 18 amino acids. CDR3 loop: CASSLASRGETSGNTIYF. DNA for the CDR3: TGTGCCAGCAGCTTAGCGTCCCGTGGGGAGACATCTGGAAACACCATATATTTT. Variable domain in full (rest from reference TRBV7-2 and TRBJ1-3): GAGVSQSPSNKVTEKGKDVELRCDPISGHTALYWYRQSLGQGLEFLIYFQGNSAPDKSGLPSDRFSAERTGGSVSTLTIQRTQQEDSAVYLCASSLASRGETSGNTIYFGEGSWLTVV.

This chain uses TRBV18 with TRBJ1-5, with no clear D. The CDR3 has 13 residues. The V end lost 3 bases, the J end lost 4 bases, and 7 bases lay between the germline ends. CDR1 and CDR2 (germline): KGHSH, LQKENI. CDR3 residues: CASSPDGNQPQHF. CDR3 sequence (DNA): TGTGCCAGCTCACCCGACGGGAATCAGCCCCAGCATTTT. The full variable domain, completed using reference TRBV18 and TRBJ1-5, is NAGVMQNPRHLVRRRGQEARLRCSPMKGHSHVYWYRQLPEEGLKFMVYLQKENIIDESGMPKERFSAEFPKEGPSILRIQQVVRGDSAAYFCASSPDGNQPQHFGDGTRLSIL.

The V gene is TRBV21-1, the J gene TRBJ2-6; the table's D call of TRBD2 was not tested on the DNA. TRBV21-1 is termed a pseudogene. This CDR3 spans 17 amino acids. Written as DNA, the CDR3 is TGTGCCAGCAGGCAGGAGGGAATAAGCTCTGGGGCCAACGTCCTGACTTTC. It translates to CASRQEGISSGANVLTF.

V gene TRBV10-3 combines with J gene TRBJ1-1, with a tentative D call TRBD1 (5 bases). V gave up 0 bases and J gave up 3 bases, with 11 bases separating them. Germline CDR1 is ENHRY and CDR2 is SYGVKD. This CDR3 is 15 amino acids long. The CDR3 sequence: CAISESRGWDTEAFF. Written as DNA, the CDR3 is TGTGCCATCAGTGAGTCAAGGGGTTGGGACACTGAAGCTTTCTTT.

The chain links TRBV14 to TRBJ2-1; tentatively, D is TRBD2 (6 bases). Germline V lookup: CDR1 SGHDN, CDR2 FVKESK. Trimming stripped 4 bases from V and 9 bases from J, with 13 bases between. The CDR3 has 13 residues. CDR3 region: CASSPEWGGEQFF. CDR3 sequence (DNA): TGTGCCAGCAGCCCCGAATGGGGAGGTGAGCAGTTCTTC.

The gene calls are TRBV6-6 and TRBJ1-1; 9 bases line up with TRBD1. CDR3 length equals 16 residues. Germline V gene sequence: CDR1 MNHNY, CDR2 SVGAGI (reference sequence). The junction had 5 bases not matched to a gene; V was cut back by 2 bases and J by 1 base. The CDR3 sequence: CASSYGGDRANTEAFF. Written as DNA, the CDR3 is TGTGCCAGCAGTTACGGGGGGGACAGGGCGAACACTGAAGCTTTCTTT.

This chain joins TRBV9 and TRBJ2-5; D perhaps matches TRBD2 (6 bases). Germline CDR1 is SGDLS and CDR2 is YYNGEE. The CDR3 runs 14 residues. Trimming took 1 base from V and 2 from J, leaving 9 bases between them. CDR3 nucleotides: TGTGCCAGCAGCGTAAGTAGCGGTCAAGAGACCCAGTACTTC. This sequence encodes CASSVSSGQETQYF.

This chain links TRBV18 with TRBJ1-5; TRBD1 is a possible D gene (6 bases). Germline CDR1 is KGHSH and CDR2 is LQKENI. The CDR3 is made up of 18 amino acids. V was pared by 2 bases and J by 2 bases, with 19 bases between. The CDR3 sequence is CASSPKMTMGAGNQPQHF. DNA for the CDR3: TGTGCCAGCTCACCAAAGATGACAATGGGGGCGGGCAATCAGCCCCAGCATTTT.

J is TRBJ2-1 and V is TRBV27; 10 bases are shared with TRBD2. In germline, CDR1 is MNHEY, CDR2 SMNVEV (reference sequence). The V gene end was trimmed by 5 bases and the J gene end by 4 bases; junction bases not matched to a gene: 11. The length of the CDR3 is 17 residues. The CDR3 protein is CASSLGGGLAIYNEQFF. DNA of the CDR3: TGTGCCAGCAGTCTAGGGGGGGGACTAGCGATATACAATGAGCAGTTCTTC.

This chain connects TRBV15 to TRBJ1-5, with a weak D call TRBD1 (6 bases). This CDR3 is 15 amino acids long. In germline, CDR1 is LNHNV, CDR2 YYDKDF (reference sequence). Trimming shortened V by 3 bases and J by 4 bases, and 13 bases separated the two germline ends. CDR3 loop: CATSREDSKNQPQHF. The CDR3 coding sequence is TGTGCCACCAGCAGGGAGGACAGCAAGAATCAGCCCCAGCATTTT.

This clone was seen more than once but under ten times. The V call is TRBV4-1, the J call TRBJ1-6; D unclear. The germline gives CDR1 MGHRA, CDR2 YSYEKL. This CDR3 region has 17 residues. Between the trimmed V and J ends, which lost 4 bases and 0 bases, there was a span of 13 bases. CDR3 protein: CASSLRELSSYNSPLHF. DNA for the CDR3: TGCGCCAGCAGCCTTCGAGAATTGAGCTCCTATAATTCACCCCTCCACTTT.

V is TRBV5-6 and J is TRBJ2-3; weak D call: TRBD2 (6 bases). V lost 3 bases and J lost 0, with 14 bases in between. CDR3 length: 16 residues. Germline V gene data show CDR1 as SGHDT and CDR2 as YYEEEE. The CDR3 DNA reads TGTGCCAGCAGCTCGTGGACTACCTCTAGCACAGATACGCAGTATTTT. Translation gives CASSSWTTSSTDTQYF.

CDR3 in amino acids: CASSLSNQDTQYF. The DNA for the CDR3 is TGTGCCAGCAGTTTATCGAACCAGGATACGCAGTATTTT. The chain joins TRBV27 to TRBJ2-3; no clear D gene. The CDR3 runs 13 residues. CDR1 and CDR2 from the germline V gene are MNHEY and SMNVEV (reference sequence). V shed 0 bases and J shed 6 bases, with 7 bases lying between them.

In DNA form, the CDR3 reads TGTGCCAGCAGCCCGGGAGGGGGCCCTAAAAAACTGTTTTTT. This translates into CASSPGGGPKKLFF. The rearrangement links TRBV28 to TRBJ1-4; 7 nucleotides match TRBD1. V lost 6 bases and J lost 9; bases outside the gene matches: 10. The CDR3 length is 14 residues. Germline values: CDR1 MDHEN, CDR2 SYDVKM. Looking up the rest from reference TRBV28 and TRBJ1-4 gives the full variable domain: DVKVTQSSRYLVKRTGEKVFLECVQDMDHENMFWYRQDPGLGLRLIYFSYDVKMKEKGDIPEGYSVSREKKERFSLILESASTNQTSMYLCASSPGGGPKKLFFGSGTQLSVL.

The rearrangement links TRBV27 to TRBJ2-2; 14 positions agree with TRBD2. The ends lost 6 bases at V and 2 bases at J; junction bases unmatched: 8. This CDR3 is 18 amino acids long. The V gene's germline CDR1 is MNHEY and CDR2 SMNVEV (reference sequence). CDR3 DNA: TGTGCCAGCAGGATGGGACTAGCGGGAGTGCTCAACACCGGGGAGCTGTTTTTT. Translating gives CASRMGLAGVLNTGELFF.

The chain employs TRBV3-1 (or the pseudogene TRBV3-2) and TRBJ1-4; D is unclear. Germline V gene lookup returns CDR1 LGHDT and CDR2 YNNKEL (reference sequence). Trimming left V 2 bases short and J 8 bases short, with 12 bases between. This CDR3 contains 14 residues. The CDR3 loop reads CASSQMAVKEKLFF. In DNA, the CDR3 is TGTGCCAGCAGCCAAATGGCCGTGAAGGAAAAACTGTTTTTT.

This chain joins TRBV24-1 and TRBJ1-2; D possibly corresponds to TRBD1 (6 bases). The germline V gene encodes CDR1 KGHDR and CDR2 SFDVKD. Trimming took 4 bases from V and 2 from J, leaving 16 bases between them. The CDR3 runs 16 residues. The CDR3 sequence: CATSDPRGGSNYGYTF. CDR3 DNA sequence: TGTGCCACCAGTGACCCAAGAGGGGGTTCAAACTATGGCTACACCTTC.

The chain links TRBV5-4 to TRBJ2-1, with a possible D match to TRBD2 (5 bases). Germline CDR1 SGHNT, CDR2 YYREEE (reference sequence). V was shortened by 4 bases and J by 2 bases, with 16 bases between the two germline ends. The CDR3 has 16 amino acids. DNA for the CDR3: TGTGCCAGCAGCCCGAGGACCCCCGGGGCCTACAATGAGCAGTTCTTC. Its protein is CASSPRTPGAYNEQFF. Full variable domain (outside the CDR3, taken from reference TRBV5-4 and TRBJ2-1): ETGVTQSPTHLIKTRGQQVTLRCSSQSGHNTVSWYQQALGQGPQFIFQYYREEENGRGNFPPRFSGLQFPNYSSELNVNALELDDSALYLCASSPRTPGAYNEQFFGPGTRLTVL.

The chain carries TRBV9 and TRBJ2-1, with D unclear. V lost 3 bases and J 4 bases, leaving 5 bases between the germline ends. The CDR3 is made up of 12 amino acids. Germline values: CDR1 SGDLS, CDR2 YYNGEE. CDR3 amino acids: CASSARYNEQFF. CDR3 DNA sequence: TGTGCCAGCAGCGCCAGGTACAATGAGCAGTTCTTC.

The chain employs TRBV7-9 and TRBJ1-3; the D gene is possibly TRBD1 (5 bases). CDR1 SEHNR and CDR2 FQNEAQ come from the germline V gene (reference sequence). This CDR3 is 20 amino acids long. V was pared by 7 bases and J by 7 bases, with 35 bases between. This CDR3 reads CASTRRRPTRVRGGGNTIYF. The CDR3 DNA reads TGTGCCAGCACACGAAGAAGGCCCACGCGGGTGCGGGGGGGTGGGAACACCATATATTTT.

The rearrangement links TRBV24-1 to TRBJ1-5, with D perhaps TRBD1 (5 bases). Trimming pared 3 bases from V and 4 bases from J, leaving 12 bases between. The CDR3 sequence is 15 residues long. Germline V gives CDR1 KGHDR, CDR2 SFDVKD. CDR3 loop: CATSDRGTPNQPQHF. The CDR3 DNA is TGTGCCACCAGTGATCGGGGGACCCCAAATCAGCCCCAGCATTTT.

The V and J genes are TRBV10-1 and TRBJ1-2; 9 bases align to TRBD1. V shed 6 bases and J 0 bases; nucleotides not matched to a gene: 8. The length of the CDR3 is 16 residues. The germline V gene has CDR1 WNHNN and CDR2 SYGVQD (reference sequence). The CDR3 DNA reads as TGCGCCAGCAGCCCAGGACAGGGGCCCTCTAACTATGGCTACACCTTC. Translating gives CASSPGQGPSNYGYTF.

The chain combines TRBV5-6 with TRBJ1-2, with D maybe TRBD1 (6 bases). CDR3 length equals 15 residues. Trimming took off 0 bases at V and 4 bases at J, with 13 bases between the two ends. Germline loops: CDR1 SGHDT, CDR2 YYEEEE. CDR3 in DNA: TGTGCCAGCAGCTTGGGAGCAGGGGCAAGCTATGGCTACACCTTC. Encoded protein: CASSLGAGASYGYTF.

The chain has TRBV5-1 and TRBJ2-7, with D possibly matching TRBD2 (5 bases). The CDR3 loop spans 13 amino acids. CDR1 is SGHRS, CDR2 YFSETQ, per germline. Trimming stripped 0 bases from V and 6 bases from J, with 10 bases between. CDR3 amino acids: CASSLGAGLEQYV. Here the CDR3 DNA reads TGCGCCAGCAGCTTGGGGGCGGGCCTCGAGCAGTACGTC.

The chain combines TRBV27 with TRBJ1-1, with D maybe TRBD1 (6 bases). The germline CDR1 and CDR2 sequences are MNHEY and SMNVEV (reference sequence). V was pared by 5 bases and J by 4 bases, with 14 bases between. This CDR3 has 14 residues. The CDR3 spells CASSRWTEPTEAFF. The CDR3 coding sequence is TGTGCCAGCAGTCGTTGGACAGAACCCACTGAAGCTTTCTTT.

The V and J genes are TRBV29-1 and TRBJ2-7; TRBD1 aligns across 11 bases. The V and J ends lost 7 bases and 6 bases, in that order; junction bases with no gene match: 8. Germline V CDR1 and CDR2: SQVTM, ANQGSEA. The CDR3 runs to 13 residues. DNA of the CDR3: TGCAGCGCCCGGACAGGGGGCGCCGCCGAGCAGTACTTC. Its translation: CSARTGGAAEQYF.